The subject of this entry is one TCR beta chain. The sample belongs to a study of shared clonotypes between healthy human individuals. The table came from immunoSEQ multiplex PCR; TCRdb's copy has only in-frame clones and leaves some out. Of about 2.4 million clones in the sample, approximately 94% were seen once. Germline V gene sequence: CDR1 MDHEN, CDR2 SYDVKM. The CDR3 covers 18 residues. V lost 6 bases to trimming and J lost 7 bases; unmatched junction nucleotides: 20. Sequenced material: naive CD4+ T cells from PBMCs. Subset of the sample: CD45RA+ positively selected. The sequence was collected from a man between 18 and 35 years old in good health. Some clones in this sample may be carry-over from other donors' samples. The chain is built from TRBV28 and TRBJ2-1, with 8 bases lining up with TRBD1. The CDR3 sequence: CASRPNRPDRGVLNEQFF. CDR3 coding DNA: TGTGCCAGCAGACCAAATCGGCCCGACAGGGGAGTCCTAAATGAGCAGTTCTTC.